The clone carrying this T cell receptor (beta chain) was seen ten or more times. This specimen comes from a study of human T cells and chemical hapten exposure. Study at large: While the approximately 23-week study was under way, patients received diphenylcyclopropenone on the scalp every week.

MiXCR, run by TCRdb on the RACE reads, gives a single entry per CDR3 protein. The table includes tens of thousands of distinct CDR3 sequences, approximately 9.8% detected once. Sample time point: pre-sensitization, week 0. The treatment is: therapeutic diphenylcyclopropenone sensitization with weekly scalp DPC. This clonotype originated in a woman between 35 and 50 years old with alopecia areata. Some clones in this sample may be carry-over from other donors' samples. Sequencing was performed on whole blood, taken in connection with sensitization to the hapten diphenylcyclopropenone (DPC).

For the CDR3, the DNA is TGTGCCAGCAGACACAGGACTGACTCTGGAAACACCATATATTTT. Translation gives CASRHRTDSGNTIYF. The chain couples TRBV12-3 or TRBV12-4 to TRBJ1-3, with D perhaps TRBD1 (5 bases). V lost 6 bases and J 0 bases, leaving 12 bases between the germline ends. CDR3 length: 15 amino acids.